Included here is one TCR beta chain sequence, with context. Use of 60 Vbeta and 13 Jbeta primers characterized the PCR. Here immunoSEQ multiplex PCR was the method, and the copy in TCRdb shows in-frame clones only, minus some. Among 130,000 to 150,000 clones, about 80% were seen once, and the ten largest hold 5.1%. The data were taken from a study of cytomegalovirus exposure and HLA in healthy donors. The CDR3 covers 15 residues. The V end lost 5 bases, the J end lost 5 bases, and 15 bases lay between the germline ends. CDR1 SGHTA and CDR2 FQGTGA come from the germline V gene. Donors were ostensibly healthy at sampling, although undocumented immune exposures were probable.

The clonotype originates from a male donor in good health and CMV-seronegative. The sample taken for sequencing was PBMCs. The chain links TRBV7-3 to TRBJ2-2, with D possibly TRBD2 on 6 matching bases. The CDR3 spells CASSPDGGTTGELFF. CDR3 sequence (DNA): TGTGCCAGCAGCCCCGACGGGGGTACAACCGGGGAGCTGTTTTTT. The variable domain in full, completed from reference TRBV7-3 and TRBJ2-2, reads GAGVSQTPSNKVTEKGKYVELRCDPISGHTALYWYRQSLGQGPEFLIYFQGTGAADDSGLPNDRFFAVRPEGSVSTLKIQRTERGDSAVYLCASSPDGGTTGELFFGEGSRLTVL.